Below are 23 T cell receptor beta chains sequenced from a single sample in a study of shared clonotypes between healthy human individuals. Sequencing was performed with immunoSEQ multiplex PCR; in TCRdb, only in-frame clones are kept and a portion is missing. The sample shows around 1 million clones, 76% of them seen only once. The sample taken for sequencing was memory CD4+ T cells sorted from blood. Subset described: CD45RA-negative fraction. Receptor source: a man between 18 and 35 years old in good health.

The chain uses TRBV2 and TRBJ2-2, with D uncertain. CDR3 length equals 15 residues. Germline lookup yields CDR1 SNHLY and CDR2 FYNNEI. V was clipped by 0 bases and J by 4 bases, with 9 bases between them. The CDR3 reads CASSEARGSTGELFF. CDR3 nucleotides: TGTGCCAGCAGTGAAGCGCGAGGTAGCACCGGGGAGCTGTTTTTT.

CDR3 sequence: CASIPGQGHEKLFF. The CDR3 region has the DNA TGTGCCAGCATCCCGGGACAGGGACATGAAAAACTGTTTTTT. The chain carries TRBV28 and TRBJ1-4; 9 nucleotides match TRBD1. Germline-derived CDR1 and CDR2 are MDHEN and SYDVKM. The CDR3 consists of 14 residues. Trimming at V came to 7 bases and at J to 6 bases, leaving 6 bases not matched to a gene.

The V gene is TRBV5-6, the J gene TRBJ2-2; 10 bases line up with TRBD1. This CDR3 is 16 amino acids long. From germline, CDR1 is SGHDT and CDR2 YYEEEE. Trimming took 4 bases from V and 1 from J; bases not matched to a gene: 4. The CDR3 DNA reads TGTGCCAGCAGCGTAGACAGGGGGCGGAACACCGGGGAGCTGTTTTTT. It codes for CASSVDRGRNTGELFF.

The genes are TRBV28 and TRBJ2-7, with D possibly being TRBD1 (6 bases). The germline V gene has CDR1 MDHEN and CDR2 SYDVKM. Trimming removed 10 bases at V and 7 bases at J, with 20 bases between. The CDR3 has 13 residues. The CDR3 loop is CATHMGALGEQYF. CDR3 sequence (DNA): TGTGCCACTCACATGGGGGCTTTGGGTGAGCAGTACTTC.

This clone was picked up one time. The chain recombines TRBV9 with TRBJ2-2; D remains ambiguous. The CDR3 has 14 residues. Per the germline V gene, CDR1 is SGDLS and CDR2 is YYNGEE. V gave up 5 bases and J gave up 1 base, with 9 bases separating them. CDR3 nucleotide sequence: TGTGCCAGCAGGAGCAGGCAGAACACCGGGGAGCTGTTTTTT. It encodes CASRSRQNTGELFF.

The chain couples TRBV6-1 to TRBJ2-3; a weak D match, TRBD2 (5 bases). The V end lost 8 bases, the J end lost 2 bases, and 14 bases lay between the germline ends. Germline loops: CDR1 MNHNS, CDR2 SASEGT. The CDR3 length is 14 residues. The DNA for the CDR3 is TGTGCCAGCCTAGCTGAGTGGTCCACAGATACGCAGTATTTT. Protein: CASLAEWSTDTQYF.

This clone appeared a few times. The gene calls are TRBV19 and TRBJ1-5; 7 bases map to TRBD1. The length of the CDR3 is 15 residues. Germline V gives CDR1 LNHDA, CDR2 SQIVND (reference sequence). Trimming removed 6 bases from V and 0 bases from J; junction bases left unmatched: 5. The CDR3 loop reads CASRTGSYSNQPQHF. CDR3 nucleotides: TGTGCCAGTAGGACAGGGAGTTATAGCAATCAGCCCCAGCATTTT.

This chain connects TRBV7-2 to TRBJ2-1; unclear D gene. The germline V gene has CDR1 SGHTA and CDR2 FQGNSA. There are 14 residues in the CDR3. The V end lost 5 bases, the J end lost 2 bases, and 10 bases lay between the germline ends. Here the CDR3 reads CASSLAYPYNEQFF. The CDR3 region has the DNA TGTGCCAGCAGCCTCGCCTACCCCTACAATGAGCAGTTCTTC.

A word on this clone: Distinct nucleotide sequences in the sample also encode this CDR3. J is TRBJ2-2 and V is TRBV4-1; unclear D gene. The germline gives CDR1 MGHRA, CDR2 YSYEKL. This CDR3 spans 16 amino acids. The V end lost 0 bases, the J end lost 2 bases, and 10 bases lay between the germline ends. CDR3 nucleotide sequence: TGCGCCAGCAGCCAAGATGGACGTCCCAACACCGGGGAGCTGTTTTTT. Translating it yields CASSQDGRPNTGELFF.

V gene TRBV6-6 combines with J gene TRBJ1-5; D is possibly TRBD1 (5 bases). The V gene lost 6 bases and the J gene lost 5 bases, with 11 bases spanning the gap. The germline CDR1 and CDR2 sequences are MNHNY and SVGAGI (reference sequence). The CDR3 totals 13 residues. As DNA, the CDR3 is TGTGCCAGCAGAATTGACAGATATCAGCCCCAGCATTTT. It yields the protein CASRIDRYQPQHF.

The rearrangement uses TRBV2 and TRBJ2-1; 12 bases are shared with TRBD2. The CDR3 covers 15 residues. The germline V gene encodes CDR1 SNHLY and CDR2 FYNNEI. V gave up 5 bases and J gave up 7 bases; unmatched junction bases: 6. CDR3 in amino acids: CASSRTSGAGNEQFF. The CDR3 nucleotides are TGTGCCAGCAGTAGGACTAGCGGGGCCGGGAATGAGCAGTTCTTC.

The chain carries TRBV28 and TRBJ1-2, with TRBD1 matching 7 bases. This CDR3 has 15 residues. Germline CDR1 is MDHEN and CDR2 is SYDVKM. After removal of 5 bases from V and 5 bases from J, the junction contained 11 bases not matched to a gene. The CDR3 DNA is TGTGCCAGCAGTGACCCTAGGACAGGTGAATATGGCTACACCTTC. Protein product: CASSDPRTGEYGYTF.

With regard to this clone: Just one base apart from a much larger clone, this may be a read error. The chain uses TRBV5-4 and TRBJ1-2; 7 positions match TRBD1. The germline CDR1 and CDR2 sequences are SGHNT and YYREEE (reference sequence). The CDR3 is 13 amino acids. CDR3 DNA: TGTGCCAGCAGCTTCGACAGGGACTATGGCTACGCCTTC. It translates to CASSFDRDYGYAF.

The V gene is TRBV10-3, the J gene TRBJ1-5; tentatively, D is TRBD1 (5 bases). Trimming left V 3 bases short and J 4 bases short, with 13 bases between. The germline V gene has CDR1 ENHRY and CDR2 SYGVKD. This CDR3 contains 15 residues. The DNA for the CDR3 is TGTGCCATCAGTGACGCAGGGAAGACGAATCAGCCCCAGCATTTT. Translation gives CAISDAGKTNQPQHF.

This rearrangement joins TRBV6-1 to TRBJ2-1; 7 nucleotides line up with TRBD2. After removal of 7 bases from V and 1 base from J, the junction contained 7 bases not matched to a gene. The CDR3 length is 15 residues. Germline V CDR1 and CDR2: MNHNS, SASEGT. The CDR3 nucleotides are TGTGCCAGCAACTCGGAGCGGGGTTCCTACAATGAGCAGTTCTTC. This translates into CASNSERGSYNEQFF.

This clone was seen once. A read error may explain this, as a much larger clone is one base away. The chain joins TRBV7-9 to TRBJ2-3; D is unresolved. This CDR3 has 12 residues. The germline V and J ends were trimmed by 8 bases and 2 bases, with 8 bases remaining between them. Germline V gene data show CDR1 as SEHNR and CDR2 as FQNEAQ (reference sequence). CDR3 in amino acids: CASGQVTDTQYF. The DNA for the CDR3 is TGTGCCAGCGGGCAAGTCACAGATACGCAGTATTTT.

The rearrangement uses TRBV4-3 and TRBJ2-5; the D is unclear. The CDR3 covers 13 residues. Between the trimmed V and J ends, which lost 4 bases and 3 bases, there was a span of 9 bases. The germline V gene has CDR1 LGHNA and CDR2 YSLEER. CDR3 coding DNA: TGCGCCAGCAGCCGATTTTCCGAAGAGACCCAGTACTTC. It yields the protein CASSRFSEETQYF.

The rearrangement joins TRBV6-7 to TRBJ2-7, with 7 bases fitting TRBD2. TRBV6-7 is an ORF; its function is uncertain. The CDR3 covers 15 residues. Trimming cost V 6 bases and J 3 bases; bases outside gene matches: 11. The chain's CDR3 is CASSVHRGVSYEQYF. The CDR3, as DNA: TGTGCCAGCAGCGTTCACCGGGGGGTAAGCTACGAGCAGTACTTC.

This sequence joins TRBV12-1 and TRBJ2-1; TRBD1 reflects the table's D call only, with no check against the DNA. TRBV12-1 is annotated as a pseudogene. The CDR3 loop spans 16 amino acids. CDR3 in amino acids: CASSFALFRDTNEQFF. DNA of the CDR3: TGTGCCAGCAGCTTTGCGCTTTTCCGGGACACCAATGAGCAGTTCTTC.

The sample holds one count of this clone. The rearrangement joins TRBV21-1 to TRBJ2-6. TRBV21-1 is listed as a pseudogene. The CDR3 is 17 residues long. The CDR3 reads CASSKEASQSGANVLTF. DNA for the CDR3: TGTGCCAGCAGCAAAGAAGCCAGCCAGTCTGGGGCCAACGTCCTGACTTTC.

The chain joins TRBV7-2 to TRBJ1-3; no definite D call. This CDR3 is 14 amino acids long. The V end was cut by 4 bases, the J end by 3 bases, with 10 bases between. Germline V gives CDR1 SGHTA, CDR2 FQGNSA. CDR3 DNA sequence: TGTGCCAGCAGCTCGCAGGTTGTTGGAAACACCATATATTTT. As protein: CASSSQVVGNTIYF.

This clone was recorded only once. The chain carries TRBV19 and TRBJ1-2, with D perhaps TRBD1 (5 bases). The germline V and J ends were trimmed by 0 bases and 2 bases, with 13 bases remaining between them. This CDR3 is built from 16 residues. Germline V gene lookup returns CDR1 LNHDA and CDR2 SQIVND (reference sequence). The DNA for the CDR3 is TGTGCCAGTAGTATAGATCCGGGGCGGATAAACTATGGCTACACCTTC. This translates into CASSIDPGRINYGYTF.

Only a few counts were recorded for this clone. The gene calls are TRBV6-6 and TRBJ2-7; D is possibly TRBD1 (6 bases). V lost 5 bases to trimming and J lost 6 bases, with 11 bases between them. The CDR3 spans 12 residues. Germline CDR1 MNHNY, CDR2 SVGAGI (reference sequence). Written as DNA, the CDR3 is TGTGCCAGCAGTCCACAGGGTACCGAGCAGTACTTC. Residues: CASSPQGTEQYF.